The next 3 T cell receptor beta chains were all read from a single sample in a study of cytomegalovirus exposure and HLA in healthy donors (dated by TCRdb to the late 2010s). Library construction relied on the immunoSEQ multiplex PCR assay. The multiplex PCR relied on a mix of 60 forward primers for TCR Vbeta segments and 13 reverse primers for TCR Jbeta segments. TCRdb stores this immuneACCESS table with in-frame sequences only. Part of the clones is absent; in the studies checked, under half of the shortfall reflects unresolved V genes, and no reason is known for the rest. The sample includes more than 130,000 clones, with 75% to 80% observed a single time. The leading ten clones occupy 4.9% of the sample. Sequenced: PBMCs. These TCRs come from a woman aged 50 to 65 in good health and CMV-seronegative.

The rearrangement uses TRBV7-9 and TRBJ1-4; 8 positions agree with TRBD1. This CDR3 region has 14 residues. Germline CDR1 is SEHNR and CDR2 is FQNEAQ (reference sequence). V gave up 6 bases and J gave up 8 bases; unmatched junction bases: 8. CDR3 nucleotide sequence: TGTGCCAGCAGTTCTACAGGGGGTTGGGAAAAACTGTTTTTT. Its translation: CASSSTGGWEKLFF.

V usage is TRBV7-9 and J usage is TRBJ1-4; 8 bases are a match to TRBD1. CDR3 length: 15 residues. J gave up 3 bases and V 4 bases, and 4 bases lay outside the gene matches. Germline V gene lookup returns CDR1 SEHNR and CDR2 FQNEAQ (reference sequence). The CDR3 DNA reads as TGTGCCAGCAGCTCCGCAGGGGGCTCTAATGAAAAACTGTTTTTT. This gives the protein CASSSAGGSNEKLFF.

V and J are TRBV7-9 and TRBJ1-2, with 7 bases matching TRBD1. The CDR3 extends over 14 amino acids. Germline CDR1 is SEHNR and CDR2 is FQNEAQ (reference sequence). J lost 2 bases, V lost 6 bases, and 6 bases had no gene match. The CDR3 DNA sequence: TGTGCCAGCAGTCTACCCAGGGGGAACTATGGCTACACCTTC. It is translated as CASSLPRGNYGYTF.